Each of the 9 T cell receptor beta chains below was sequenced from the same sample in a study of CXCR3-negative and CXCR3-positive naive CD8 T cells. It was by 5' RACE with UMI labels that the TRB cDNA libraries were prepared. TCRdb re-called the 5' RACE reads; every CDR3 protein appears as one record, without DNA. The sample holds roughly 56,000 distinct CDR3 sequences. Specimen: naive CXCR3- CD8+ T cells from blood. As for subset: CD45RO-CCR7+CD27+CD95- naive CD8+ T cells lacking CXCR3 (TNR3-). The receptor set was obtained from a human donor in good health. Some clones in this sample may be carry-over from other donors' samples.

The CDR3 protein is CASSFEVTYTGELFF. The V gene is TRBV28, the J gene TRBJ2-2. The CDR3 sequence is 15 residues long. CDR1 MDHEN and CDR2 SYDVKM come from the germline V gene.

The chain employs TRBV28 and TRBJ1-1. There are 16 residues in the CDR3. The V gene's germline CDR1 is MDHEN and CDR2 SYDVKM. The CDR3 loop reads CASTFWKTPGNTEAFF.

The CDR3 loop reads CASSEGTVSSYEQYF. J is TRBJ2-7 and V is TRBV4-1. The CDR3 length is 15 residues. In germline, CDR1 is MGHRA, CDR2 YSYEKL.

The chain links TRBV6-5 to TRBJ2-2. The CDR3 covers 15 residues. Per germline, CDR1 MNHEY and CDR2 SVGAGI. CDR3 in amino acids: CASSRTVPNTGELFF.

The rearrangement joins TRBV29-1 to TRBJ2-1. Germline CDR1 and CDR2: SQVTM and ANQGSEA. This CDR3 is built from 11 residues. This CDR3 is CSGRWYNEQFF.

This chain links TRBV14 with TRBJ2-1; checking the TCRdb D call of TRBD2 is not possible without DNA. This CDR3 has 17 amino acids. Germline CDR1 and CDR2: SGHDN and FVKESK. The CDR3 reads CASRGESRLAGVYEQFF. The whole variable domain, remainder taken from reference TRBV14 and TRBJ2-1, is EAGVTQFPSHSVIEKGQTVTLRCDPISGHDNLYWYRRVMGKEIKFLLHFVKESKQDESGMPNNRFLAERTGGTYSTLKVQPAELEDSGVYFCASRGESRLAGVYEQFFGPGTRLTVL.

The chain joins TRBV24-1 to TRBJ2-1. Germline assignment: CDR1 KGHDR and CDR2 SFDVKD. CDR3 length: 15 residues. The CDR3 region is CATSDRVGFNNEQFF.

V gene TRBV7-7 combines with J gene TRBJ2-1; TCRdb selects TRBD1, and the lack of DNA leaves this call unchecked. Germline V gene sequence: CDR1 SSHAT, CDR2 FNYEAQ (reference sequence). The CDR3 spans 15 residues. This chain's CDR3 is CASSPWLGGRDEQFF. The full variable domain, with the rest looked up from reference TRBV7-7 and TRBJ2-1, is GAGVSQSPRYKVTKRGQDVTLRCDPISSHATLYWYQQALGQGPEFLTYFNYEAQPDKSGLPSDRFSAERPEGSISTLTIQRTEQRDSAMYRCASSPWLGGRDEQFFGPGTRLTVL.

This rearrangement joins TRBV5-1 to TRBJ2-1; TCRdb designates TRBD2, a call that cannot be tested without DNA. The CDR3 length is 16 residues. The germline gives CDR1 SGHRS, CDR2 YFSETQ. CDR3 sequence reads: CASSLEHGGVNDEQFF.